The rows below give T cell receptor beta chains drawn from one sample of a study of cytomegalovirus exposure and HLA in healthy donors. Clones were read by immunoSEQ multiplex PCR, and TCRdb kept only the in-frame ones, dropping some. This sample yields 85,000 to 100,000 clones, of which 65% to 80% are seen a single time; 16% belongs to the top ten. Sequencing was performed on PBMCs. Receptor source: a man aged 55 to 70 in good health and CMV-seropositive. The CDR3 runs from the conserved cysteine through the conserved F or W. D genes are given only for firm matches. For some rows the clone size is stated as once, few or many, or as a class when expanded; others skip it.

V gene: TRBV4-1
clone size: .
D gene: TRBD2
J gene: TRBJ2-3
CDR3 DNA: TGCGCCAGCAGCCTGGGGACTAGCGGGTTTAGCACAGATACGCAGTATTTT
CDR3 protein: CASSLGTSGFSTDTQYF

V gene: TRBV21-1
clone size: .
D gene: .
J gene: TRBJ2-3
CDR3 DNA: TGTGCCAGCCCCAGGGGGCCCACAGATACGCAGTATTTT
CDR3 protein: CASPRGPTDTQYF

V gene: TRBV7-2
clone size: .
D gene: .
J gene: TRBJ1-2
CDR3 DNA: TGTGCCAGCAGCTTAGGGGGAATTGGGGCCTTAAATGGCTACACCTTC
CDR3 protein: CASSLGGIGALNGYTF

V gene: TRBV7-8
clone size: .
D gene: .
J gene: TRBJ2-6
CDR3 DNA: TGTGCCAGCAGCCGGCGACAGGTCTCTGGGGCCAACGTCCTGACTTTC
CDR3 protein: CASSRRQVSGANVLTF

V gene: TRBV4-3
clone size: .
D gene: .
J gene: TRBJ2-7
CDR3 DNA: TGCGCCAGCAGCCAAGATCGGTCCAGGAGCGGCCACGAGCAGTACTTC
CDR3 protein: CASSQDRSRSGHEQYF

V gene: TRBV27
clone size: .
D gene: TRBD2
J gene: TRBJ2-1
CDR3 DNA: TGTGCCAGCAGTTTATACAGCGGGAGCTCCTACAATGAGCAGTTCTTC
CDR3 protein: CASSLYSGSSYNEQFF

V gene: TRBV29-1
clone size: .
D gene: TRBD1
J gene: TRBJ2-2
CDR3 DNA: TGCAGCGGAGGGACAGCGTTCACCGGGGAGCTGTTTTTT
CDR3 protein: CSGGTAFTGELFF

V gene: TRBV5-1
clone size: .
D gene: .
J gene: TRBJ2-6
CDR3 DNA: TGCGCCAGCACTCATATGACAGAAAGCTCTGGGGCCAACGTCCTGACTTTC
CDR3 protein: CASTHMTESSGANVLTF

V gene: TRBV12-5
clone size: .
D gene: .
J gene: TRBJ2-7
CDR3 DNA: TGTGCTAGTGGACCCGGGATATCCTATCGAGGGCAGTACTTC
CDR3 protein: CASGPGISYRGQYF

V gene: TRBV5-1
clone size: .
D gene: TRBD1
J gene: TRBJ2-3
CDR3 DNA: TGCGCCAGCACCCGACAGGGTTTGGATACGCAGTATTTT
CDR3 protein: CASTRQGLDTQYF

V gene: TRBV2
clone size: once
D gene: .
J gene: TRBJ2-5
CDR3 DNA: TGTGCCAGCAGTATTTTGCCTCGGGAGACCCAGTACTTC
CDR3 protein: CASSILPRETQYF

V gene: TRBV29-1
clone size: .
D gene: .
J gene: TRBJ2-7
CDR3 DNA: TGCAGCGTGCAGGCCAGCTCCTACGAGCAGTACTTC
CDR3 protein: CSVQASSYEQYF

V gene: TRBV2
clone size: .
D gene: .
J gene: TRBJ2-7
CDR3 DNA: TGTGCCACCCAGGGTCAGGGAAGGAAATCCTACGAGCAGTACTTC
CDR3 protein: CATQGQGRKSYEQYF

V gene: TRBV6-5
clone size: .
D gene: .
J gene: TRBJ2-5
CDR3 DNA: TGTGCCAGCAGTTGGACAGTCGAAGAGACCCAGTACTTC
CDR3 protein: CASSWTVEETQYF

V gene: TRBV4-1
clone size: .
D gene: TRBD1
J gene: TRBJ2-7
CDR3 DNA: TGCGCCAGCAGCCACGGCCGGGACAGAGGCTACGAGCAGTACTTC
CDR3 protein: CASSHGRDRGYEQYF

V gene: TRBV7-8
clone size: .
D gene: TRBD2
J gene: TRBJ2-5
CDR3 DNA: TGTGCCAGCAGCTTAGGAACGCCGGGACTAGCGGGGAGAACAAAAGAGACCCAGTACTTC
CDR3 protein: CASSLGTPGLAGRTKETQYF

V gene: TRBV20-1
clone size: few
D gene: .
J gene: TRBJ1-1
CDR3 DNA: TGCAGTGCTAGAGGCGAGAGAGAAGCTTTCTTT
CDR3 protein: CSARGEREAFF

V gene: TRBV5-1
clone size: .
D gene: .
J gene: TRBJ1-6
CDR3 DNA: TGCGCCAGCAGCTTCTGGGGCAGGGGCCACGATAATTCACCCCTCCACTTT
CDR3 protein: CASSFWGRGHDNSPLHF

V gene: TRBV27
clone size: .
D gene: TRBD1
J gene: TRBJ2-2
CDR3 DNA: TGTGCCAGCAGTATCACCGGGACAGGGGGCCCAGCCGGGGAGCTGTTTTTT
CDR3 protein: CASSITGTGGPAGELFF

V gene: TRBV5-4
clone size: .
D gene: .
J gene: TRBJ2-5
CDR3 DNA: TGTGCCAGCAGCTCTGACCGGGACACCCAAGAGACCCAGTACTTC
CDR3 protein: CASSSDRDTQETQYF

V gene: TRBV6-1
clone size: few
D gene: .
J gene: TRBJ1-5
CDR3 DNA: TGTGCCAGCAGTGAAGCGGGGGGTAGGCAGCCCCAGCATTTT
CDR3 protein: CASSEAGGRQPQHF

V gene: TRBV10-3
clone size: .
D gene: .
J gene: TRBJ2-7
CDR3 DNA: TGTGCCATCAGTGAGTCGAAGTCCATGGGGCCCTACGAGCAGTACTTC
CDR3 protein: CAISESKSMGPYEQYF

V gene: TRBV5-6
clone size: .
D gene: .
J gene: TRBJ2-3
CDR3 DNA: TGTGCCAGCAGCTCCAGGTGGATCACTAGCACAGATACGCAGTATTTT
CDR3 protein: CASSSRWITSTDTQYF

V gene: TRBV29-1
clone size: .
D gene: TRBD1
J gene: TRBJ1-1
CDR3 DNA: TGCAGCGTCAGGACAGGGTGGACTGAAGCTTTCTTT
CDR3 protein: CSVRTGWTEAFF

V gene: TRBV28
clone size: .
D gene: .
J gene: TRBJ2-1
CDR3 DNA: TGTGCCAGCAGGCCTCCCCCGGGACTGGCATGGTATGAGCAGTTCTTC
CDR3 protein: CASRPPPGLAWYEQFF

V gene: TRBV10-3
clone size: once
D gene: TRBD1
J gene: TRBJ2-2
CDR3 DNA: TGTGCCACCAGGGGGCAGGGGAACACCGGGGAGCTGTTTTTT
CDR3 protein: CATRGQGNTGELFF

V gene: TRBV19
clone size: once
D gene: TRBD1
J gene: TRBJ1-2
CDR3 DNA: TGTGCCAGTAGTACTCACGGACAGGGGGCCTATGGCTACACCTTC
CDR3 protein: CASSTHGQGAYGYTF

V gene: TRBV19
clone size: .
D gene: TRBD1
J gene: TRBJ1-5
CDR3 DNA: TGTGCCAGTAGTACCGATTTGACAGGGCATAGCAATCAGCCCCAGCATTTT
CDR3 protein: CASSTDLTGHSNQPQHF

V gene: TRBV27
clone size: .
D gene: .
J gene: TRBJ2-7
CDR3 DNA: TGTGCCAGCAGTACGTACAGGGTGCCCTACGAGCAGTACTTC
CDR3 protein: CASSTYRVPYEQYF

V gene: TRBV6-6
clone size: few
D gene: .
J gene: TRBJ2-7
CDR3 DNA: TGTGCCAGCAGTTACTCTAGTAGCGTAAGCTCCTACGAGCAGTACTTC
CDR3 protein: CASSYSSSVSSYEQYF

V gene: TRBV2
clone size: few
D gene: .
J gene: TRBJ1-6
CDR3 DNA: TGTGCCAGCAATCAACAGGGAGCACCCCTCCACTTT
CDR3 protein: CASNQQGAPLHF

V gene: TRBV7-9
clone size: .
D gene: TRBD1
J gene: TRBJ1-3
CDR3 DNA: TGTGCCAGCAGCCGACAGGGGGCTATTGGAAACACCATATATTTT
CDR3 protein: CASSRQGAIGNTIYF

V gene: TRBV27
clone size: .
D gene: TRBD1
J gene: TRBJ1-5
CDR3 DNA: TGTGCCAGCAGTAAGGGGACAGGGAGATCCAATCAGCCCCAGCATTTT
CDR3 protein: CASSKGTGRSNQPQHF

V gene: TRBV28
clone size: .
D gene: TRBD1
J gene: TRBJ2-7
CDR3 DNA: TGTGCCAGCAGTTTCTCACGGACAGGGACCGACTACGAGCAGTACTTC
CDR3 protein: CASSFSRTGTDYEQYF

V gene: TRBV7-9
clone size: .
D gene: .
J gene: TRBJ2-3
CDR3 DNA: TGTGCCAGCTCCCGGGACATTAGCACAGATACGCAGTATTTT
CDR3 protein: CASSRDISTDTQYF

V gene: TRBV12-5
clone size: .
D gene: TRBD1
J gene: TRBJ2-7
CDR3 DNA: TGTGCTAGTGGTTTCACCCCCGGGACAGGGGGAGTCTACGAGCAGTACTTC
CDR3 protein: CASGFTPGTGGVYEQYF